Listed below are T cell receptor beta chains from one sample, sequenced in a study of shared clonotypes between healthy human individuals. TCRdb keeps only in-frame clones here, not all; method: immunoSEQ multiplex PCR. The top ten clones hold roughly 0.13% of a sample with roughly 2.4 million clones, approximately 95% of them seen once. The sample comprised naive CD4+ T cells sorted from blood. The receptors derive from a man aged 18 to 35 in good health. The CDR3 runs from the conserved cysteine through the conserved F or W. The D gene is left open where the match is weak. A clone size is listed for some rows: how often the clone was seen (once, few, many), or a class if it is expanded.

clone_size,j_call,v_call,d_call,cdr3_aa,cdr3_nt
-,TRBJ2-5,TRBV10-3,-,CAIRTGYGETQYF,TGTGCCATCAGAACAGGGTATGGAGAGACCCAGTACTTC
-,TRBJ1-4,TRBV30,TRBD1,CAWTSTGRELFF,TGTGCCTGGACGTCGACAGGGAGGGAACTGTTTTTT
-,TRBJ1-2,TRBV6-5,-,CASSRDARLNYGYTF,TGTGCCAGCAGCCGGGATGCCCGACTGAACTATGGCTACACCTTC
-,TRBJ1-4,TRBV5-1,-,CASSPGMGYENEKLFF,TGCGCCAGCAGCCCCGGCATGGGGTATGAGAATGAAAAACTGTTTTTT
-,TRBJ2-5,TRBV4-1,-,CASSQAPSGLPPQETQYF,TGCGCCAGCAGCCAAGCGCCTTCAGGGCTCCCTCCCCAAGAGACCCAGTACTTC
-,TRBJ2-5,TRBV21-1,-,CASSNYTGQETQYF,TGTGCCAGCAGCAATTATACAGGTCAAGAGACCCAGTACTTC
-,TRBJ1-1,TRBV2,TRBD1,CATDRVYPNTEAFF,TGTGCCACGGACAGGGTTTATCCCAACACTGAAGCTTTCTTT
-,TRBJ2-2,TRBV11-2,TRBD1,CASSGQGGTGELFF,TGTGCCAGCAGCGGACAGGGTGGTACCGGGGAGCTGTTTTTT
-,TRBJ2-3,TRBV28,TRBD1,CASSLSQGAGTDTQYF,TGTGCCAGCAGTTTATCTCAGGGGGCGGGCACAGATACGCAGTATTTT
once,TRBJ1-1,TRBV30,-,CAWSGRGNTEAFF,TGTGCCTGGAGTGGACGGGGGAACACTGAAGCTTTCTTT
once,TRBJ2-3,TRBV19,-,CASMPDSAGTDTQYF,TGTGCCAGTATGCCCGACTCGGCGGGGACAGATACGCAGTATTTT
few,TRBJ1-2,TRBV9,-,CASSVASGNGYTF,TGTGCCAGCAGCGTAGCGTCAGGGAATGGCTACACCTTC
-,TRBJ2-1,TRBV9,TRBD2,CASSTKPAGLATNNEQFF,TGTGCCAGCAGCACAAAGCCCGCAGGACTAGCGACAAACAATGAGCAGTTCTTC
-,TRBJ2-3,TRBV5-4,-,CASSVGLADTQYF,TGTGCCAGCAGCGTGGGTCTCGCAGATACGCAGTATTTT
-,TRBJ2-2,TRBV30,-,CAWTRWRNTGELFF,TGTGCCTGGACGAGATGGCGAAACACCGGGGAGCTGTTTTTT
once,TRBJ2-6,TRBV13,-,CASSLEGGANVLTF,TGTGCCAGCAGCTTAGAAGGTGGGGCCAACGTCCTGACTTTC
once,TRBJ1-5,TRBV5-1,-,CASSLGQALNLSNQPQHF,TGCGCCAGCAGCTTGGGACAGGCGTTGAATTTAAGCAATCAGCCCCAGCATTTT
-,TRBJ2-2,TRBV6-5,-,CASRPPDRNTGELFF,TGTGCCAGCAGACCCCCCGACAGGAACACCGGGGAGCTGTTTTTT